Sequencing of this TCR beta chain was carried out in a study of OX40 agonist ivuxolimab in advanced cancers. Study as a whole: Patients with prior anti-PD-1, anti-PD-L1 or anti-CTLA-4 therapy were eligible; about 41% had some.

This table comes from immunoSEQ multiplex PCR, and its TCRdb copy is limited to in-frame clones, with some not included. Of approximately 100,000 clones listed, just over 90% are singletons. The receptor was derived from an adult with an advanced solid tumor such as melanoma, head and neck, liver or kidney cancer. The sequencing used CD4+ or CD8+ T cells sorted from blood, collected in a trial of the OX40 agonist ivuxolimab.

This CDR3 reads CASSPLGLANTDTQYF. The CDR3 nucleotides read TGTGCCAGCAGTCCACTCGGCCTAGCTAACACAGATACGCAGTATTTT. This chain uses TRBV6-6 with TRBJ2-3; a weak D match, TRBD2 (5 bases). This CDR3 contains 16 residues. Trimming cost V 5 bases and J 2 bases, with 17 bases left between them. Germline assignment: CDR1 MNHNY and CDR2 SVGAGI (reference sequence).